This T cell receptor beta chain comes out of a study of T cell responses to AZD1222 COVID-19 vaccine (dated by TCRdb to the early 2020s). Regarding the complete study: AZD1222 recipients whose second dose came at about 4 weeks and those whose second dose came at about 12 weeks were combined into one group, since spike-specific TCR depth and breadth did not differ between the two schedules. Trial participants were enrolled by age into 18-55, 56-69 and 70-plus year subgroups, with around 150, 28 and 57 TCR-sequenced participants respectively. TCR sequencing was performed for roughly 250 trial participants, of whom around 200 were given two doses of AZD1222 and some 26 were given two doses of MenACWY control vaccine. What the study reported, not specific to this receptor: Spike-specific TCR breadth and depth rose significantly after two AZD1222 doses compared with day 0 and with MenACWY recipients. Conclusions about previously exposed vaccinees were limited because only 5 or 6 AZD1222 recipients were SARS-CoV-2 seropositive at baseline. Reportedly, close to half of the unique spike-specific TCRs recognized epitopes lying outside the regions that are mutated in the B.1.351 and B.1.1.7 variants. The 56-69-year group was small, and its depth increase did not reach significance, likely because of low power. Because no day 14 peak-response samples were available, repertoires were characterized only after the peak T cell response. Participants were mostly white British, with more females than males. The authors suggested clonal diversity may have been underestimated. Vaccine-associated CD4 TCRs spanned the whole spike protein, with dominant responses in regions 160-218 and 743-854.

Regarding this clone: The antigen this receptor binds is unknown. The input lacks base qualities; no much larger clone sits a single base away.

The sample's time point label, in plain terms: baseline before first vaccination. Samples from vaccinated people were obtained from the UK trials COV001 and COV002, which included a single-blind randomized controlled phase 2/3 trial of AZD1222 (ChAdOx1 nCoV-19) in healthy adults. Trial participant PBMC samples were collected at day 0 and day 28 after the second dose for TCRbeta chain sequencing. The CDR3 regions of human TCRbeta chains were analyzed by immunosequencing. Concerning the study's data processing: Repertoire TCRs were matched against a reference library of SARS-CoV-2-specific TCRs generated with the MIRA antigen-specificity platform. Breadth meant the fraction of unique TCRs that were SARS-CoV-2-associated, whereas depth meant the fraction of total T cells that were SARS-CoV-2-associated. Using the MIRA data, each spike-specific TCR was mapped to the spike region that the TCR reacts to and placed in a CD4 or CD8 class. Log10-transformed breadth and depth values were compared by one-way ANOVA with Sidak's multiple comparisons tests. What TCRdb holds here is the immuneACCESS table cut down to in-frame rearrangements. Part of the clones is not present; checked against another copy, under half of the missing clones reflect an unresolved V gene, and the others are unexplained. V, J and clone size reflect that table, while D and trimming were determined from the DNA. The table for this sample lists tens of thousands of clones; nearly 90% of them were counted only once. Approximately 5.5% of the sample is taken by the ten largest.

V is pared back by 1 base and J by 6 bases, with 7 bases lying between the germline termini. The germline V gene encodes CDR1 SGHRS and CDR2 YFSETQ. The CDR3 covers 12 residues, taking in both the cysteine and the phenylalanine. Of all the DNA, just the CDR3 is kept, 36 bases in frame from base 1. This TCR was sampled from an adult in good health. The sample in question was peripheral blood, obtained on day 0 of AZD1222 vaccination. The receptor chain draws on TRBV5-1 and TRBJ1-2; TRBD1 could be the D gene, as 6 bases match. The CDR3 loop reads CASSLSGDGYTF. The sequence in DNA is TGCGCCAGCAGCTTGTCAGGGGATGGCTACACCTTC.